The 24 T cell receptor beta chains given below trace back to one sample, sequenced in a study of OX40 agonist ivuxolimab in advanced cancers. Libraries were made using the immunoSEQ multiplex PCR assay. TCRdb limited this immuneACCESS table to in-frame rearrangements with V and J called. A share of clones is missing; checked studies link under half to unresolved V genes, and the rest is unexplained. The sample table holds roughly 110,000 clones, of which approximately 90% were seen once. Clones ranked in the top ten supply approximately 1.3% of the sample. The source was CD4+ or CD8+ T cells sorted from blood, collected in a trial of the OX40 agonist ivuxolimab. Receptor source: an adult with an advanced solid tumor such as melanoma, head and neck, liver or kidney cancer.

CDR3 in DNA: TGTGCCAGCAGTTTACGGGGGGGCTCCTACTATGGCTACACCTTC. Translated: CASSLRGGSYYGYTF. This rearrangement joins TRBV28 to TRBJ1-2; D is possibly TRBD1 (6 bases). The length of the CDR3 is 15 residues. Per germline, CDR1 MDHEN and CDR2 SYDVKM. V lost 2 bases, J lost 3 bases, and 13 bases lay in between.

V usage is TRBV7-2 and J usage is TRBJ2-5; weak D call: TRBD2 (7 bases). The CDR3 sequence is 14 residues long. Germline CDR1 SGHTA, CDR2 FQGNSA. V was trimmed by 2 bases and J by 5 bases, leaving 12 bases between them. The CDR3 loop reads CASSLSAGAETQYF. CDR3 nucleotide sequence: TGTGCCAGCAGCTTATCGGCGGGGGCGGAGACCCAGTACTTC.

The CDR3, as DNA: TGCGCCAGCAGCCCCGGGACAGGGGGCTTGGCCGGGGAGCTGTTTTTT. Residues: CASSPGTGGLAGELFF. The rearrangement uses TRBV4-1 and TRBJ2-2; 12 nucleotides agree with TRBD1. Germline loops: CDR1 MGHRA, CDR2 YSYEKL. The CDR3 length is 16 residues. Losses at the gene ends were 4 bases for V and 6 bases for J; bases not matched to a gene: 6.

The gene calls are TRBV2 and TRBJ2-2; 7 bases map to TRBD1. Germline CDR1 SNHLY, CDR2 FYNNEI. J lost 3 bases, V lost 2 bases, and 15 bases had no gene match. This CDR3 is built from 19 residues. In nucleotides, the CDR3 is TGTGCCAGCAGTGAATTGGTCGGGACAGTCGAGGGGTACACCGGGGAGCTGTTTTTT. Encoded protein: CASSELVGTVEGYTGELFF. Combining the CDR3 with reference TRBV2 and TRBJ2-2 gives the whole variable domain EPEVTQTPSHQVTQMGQEVILRCVPISNHLYFYWYRQILGQKVEFLVSFYNNEISEKSEIFDDQFSVERPDGSNFTLKIRSTKLEDSAMYFCASSELVGTVEGYTGELFFGEGSRLTVL.

The chain couples TRBV5-4 to TRBJ1-1; possible D gene TRBD1, 6 bases. CDR3 length equals 16 residues. Trimming removed 4 bases from V and 4 bases from J, with 20 bases in between. CDR1 is SGHNT and CDR2 is YYREEE in the germline V gene (reference sequence). CDR3 DNA: TGTGCCAGCAGCCGATTACAGGGAAACGGCCGCACTGAAGCTTTCTTT. It codes for CASSRLQGNGRTEAFF.

The V call is TRBV9, the J call TRBJ1-5; 11 bases line up with TRBD1. The CDR3 length is 16 residues. With V trimmed by 0 bases and J by 7 bases, 6 bases remained unmatched. CDR1 and CDR2 (germline): SGDLS, YYNGEE. The CDR3 bases are TGTGCCAGCAGCGTAGGGACAGGGGGCTTCCAACAGCCCCAGCATTTT. Protein sequence: CASSVGTGGFQQPQHF.

The V and J genes are TRBV5-8 and TRBJ2-7; no definite D call. Between the trimmed V and J ends, which lost 6 bases and 3 bases, there was a span of 16 bases. Germline V gene data show CDR1 as SGHTS and CDR2 as YDEGEE. CDR3 length equals 14 residues. The CDR3 loop is CASKVTVSFYEQYF. The DNA of the CDR3 is TGTGCCAGCAAAGTCACAGTCTCGTTCTACGAGCAGTACTTC. The full variable domain, its missing parts supplied by reference TRBV5-8 and TRBJ2-7, is EAGVTQSPTHLIKTRGQQATLRCSPISGHTSVYWYQQALGLGLQFLLWYDEGEERNRGNFPPRFSGRQFPNYSSELNVNALELEDSALYLCASKVTVSFYEQYFGPGTRLTVT.

The chain recombines TRBV18 with TRBJ1-1; no definite D call. Germline CDR1 reads KGHSH; CDR2 reads LQKENI. The CDR3 spans 16 residues. V was clipped by 5 bases and J by 0 bases, with 16 bases between them. CDR3: CASSDTPQVMNTEAFF. The CDR3 DNA reads as TGTGCCAGCTCAGACACCCCGCAGGTAATGAACACTGAAGCTTTCTTT.

The chain joins TRBV7-8 to TRBJ2-7; 9 positions match TRBD2. The junction had 2 bases not matched to a gene; V was cut back by 2 bases and J by 0 bases. The germline CDR1 and CDR2 sequences are SGHVS and FQNEAQ. The CDR3 extends over 15 amino acids. The CDR3 sequence: CASSLKREVSYEQYF. The CDR3 DNA is TGTGCCAGCAGCTTAAAGCGGGAGGTCTCCTACGAGCAGTACTTC. Together with reference TRBV7-8 and TRBJ2-7, the CDR3 gives the full variable domain: GAGVSQSPRYKVAKRGQDVALRCDPISGHVSLFWYQQALGQGPEFLTYFQNEAQLDKSGLPSDRFFAERPEGSVSTLKIQRTQQEDSAVYLCASSLKREVSYEQYFGPGTRLTVT.

In nucleotides, the CDR3 is TGTGCCAGCAGCTTAGGTCCAGGACAATACGAGCAGTACTTC. It codes for CASSLGPGQYEQYF. The chain joins TRBV7-2 to TRBJ2-7; a weak D match, TRBD1 (5 bases). V was shortened by 1 base and J by 4 bases, with 11 bases between the two germline ends. Germline-derived CDR1 and CDR2 are SGHTA and FQGNSA. The CDR3 has 14 amino acids.

This clone has just one count. This chain joins TRBV6-5 and TRBJ2-7; 7 bases align to TRBD1. CDR3 length: 16 residues. The V gene's germline CDR1 is MNHEY and CDR2 SVGAGI. Trimming took 0 bases from V and 2 from J; bases not matched to a gene: 7. CDR3 protein: CASSYSILGQTYEQYF. DNA of the CDR3: TGTGCCAGCAGTTACTCGATACTGGGACAGACCTACGAGCAGTACTTC.

This clone is a singleton in its sample. The chain combines TRBV2 with TRBJ1-2; 7 bases match TRBD1. This CDR3 has 12 amino acids. Per germline, CDR1 SNHLY and CDR2 FYNNEI. The DNA for the CDR3 is TGTGCGCAGGGACAGAAGAGCTATGGCTACACCTTC. Its protein product is CAQGQKSYGYTF.

V usage is TRBV4-1 and J usage is TRBJ1-1; D remains ambiguous. V was clipped by 1 base and J by 1 base, with 16 bases between them. The CDR3 covers 17 residues. Germline V gives CDR1 MGHRA, CDR2 YSYEKL. Here the CDR3 DNA reads TGCGCCAGCAGCCAAGTCTTTAGGACTTGGGGGAACACTGAAGCTTTCTTT. Amino acid sequence: CASSQVFRTWGNTEAFF.

The chain has TRBV6-5 and TRBJ1-1; D is perhaps TRBD1 (5 bases). V lost 0 bases, J lost 7 bases, and 9 bases lay in between. Germline CDR1 reads MNHEY; CDR2 reads SVGAGI. This CDR3 has 13 residues. The CDR3 loop reads CASSYSWGVEAFF. For the CDR3, the DNA is TGTGCCAGCAGTTACTCGTGGGGGGTTGAAGCTTTCTTT.

V gene TRBV11-3 combines with J gene TRBJ2-7, with TRBD2 matching over 13 bases. The CDR3 is 15 amino acids. The V gene end was trimmed by 5 bases and the J gene end by 6 bases; junction bases not matched to a gene: 7. CDR1 and CDR2 from the germline V gene are SGHNT and YENEEA. CDR3 DNA sequence: TGTGCCAGCAGCCTAGGACTAGCGGGAGCGACCGAGCAGTACTTC. Encoded protein: CASSLGLAGATEQYF.

The rearrangement uses TRBV10-2 and TRBJ2-5, with a weak D call TRBD1 (6 bases). The V end lost 6 bases, the J end lost 2 bases, and 16 bases lay between the germline ends. This CDR3 region has 15 residues. Per the germline V gene, CDR1 is WSHSY and CDR2 is SAAADI. Here the CDR3 reads CASSPGTHYQETQYF. As DNA, the CDR3 is TGCGCCAGCAGCCCTGGGACACATTATCAAGAGACCCAGTACTTC.

This clone was picked up a small number of times. This chain joins TRBV4-3 and TRBJ2-2; D possibly uses TRBD1 or TRBD2 (5 bases each). Looked up from germline, CDR1 is LGHNA and CDR2 is YSLEER. V gave up 0 bases and J gave up 8 bases, with 10 bases separating them. The CDR3 sequence is 14 residues long. CDR3 sequence: CASSQDPGPGELFF. For the CDR3, the DNA is TGCGCCAGCAGCCAAGATCCGGGGCCGGGGGAGCTGTTTTTT.

The DNA of the CDR3 is TGTGCCACCCCATCCCTACAGGGAGGCGATGGCTACACCTTC. Translation: CATPSLQGGDGYTF. The V and J genes are TRBV28 and TRBJ1-2; D may be TRBD1 (6 bases). Germline V gene sequence: CDR1 MDHEN, CDR2 SYDVKM. The length of the CDR3 is 14 residues. Trimming removed 10 bases from V and 6 bases from J, with 21 bases in between.

The CDR3: CASSSLAGGPGETQYF. CDR3 sequence (DNA): TGCGCCAGCAGCTCACTAGCGGGAGGGCCTGGAGAGACCCAGTACTTC. The chain carries TRBV5-1 and TRBJ2-5; 13 bases are shared with TRBD2. Losses at the gene ends were 3 bases for V and 4 bases for J; bases not matched to a gene: 6. The CDR3 is 16 amino acids. Germline loops: CDR1 SGHRS, CDR2 YFSETQ.

The rearrangement joins TRBV2 to TRBJ2-3; no reliable D call. Germline V gene sequence: CDR1 SNHLY, CDR2 FYNNEI. The germline V and J ends were trimmed by 5 bases and 4 bases, with 10 bases remaining between them. There are 13 residues in the CDR3. The CDR3 DNA is TGTGCCAGCAGTTCGGATATGCCAGATACGCAGTATTTT. Translating gives CASSSDMPDTQYF.

This rearrangement joins TRBV28 to TRBJ1-2; D may be TRBD1 (5 bases). V was cut by 5 bases and J by 4 bases, with 11 bases left in between. The germline gives CDR1 MDHEN, CDR2 SYDVKM. The CDR3 totals 13 residues. DNA of the CDR3: TGTGCCAGCAGTCGACAGAGATCCTATGGCTACACCTTC. Translating it yields CASSRQRSYGYTF.

This sequence joins TRBV25-1 and TRBJ2-3, with 7 bases lining up with TRBD1. V lost 2 bases, J lost 2 bases, and 4 bases stayed unmatched. This CDR3 has 15 amino acids. Germline CDR1 and CDR2: MGHDK and SYGVNS. CDR3 sequence: CASSEPGTVTDTQYF. DNA for the CDR3: TGTGCCAGCAGTGAACCCGGGACAGTCACAGATACGCAGTATTTT.

The chain carries TRBV19 and TRBJ2-5; D call uncertain. Germline V gene sequence: CDR1 LNHDA, CDR2 SQIVND (reference sequence). The CDR3 runs 12 residues. Trimming stripped 2 bases from V and 5 bases from J, with 6 bases between. The CDR3 region has the DNA TGTGCCAGTAGTATACCTGGGGAGACCCAGTACTTC. It codes for CASSIPGETQYF.

The CDR3 region is CASSLQPVEEAFF. Written as DNA, the CDR3 is TGTGCCAGCAGCTTACAGCCGGTGGAGGAAGCTTTCTTT. The chain uses TRBV5-4 and TRBJ1-1; the D is unclear. The CDR3 runs to 13 residues. The germline V gene has CDR1 SGHNT and CDR2 YYREEE (reference sequence). V was clipped by 2 bases and J by 8 bases, with 13 bases between them.